This T cell receptor (beta chain) is drawn from a study of cytomegalovirus exposure and HLA in healthy donors. Looking at the study overall: The study placed around 80% of its approximately 360 genotyped donors in the Caucasian-associated ancestry cluster.

Concerning this clone: Its antigen is still unknown.

Study conclusions and caveats: An ancestry cluster, one associated with Asian ancestry, reportedly showed fewer N-insertions than the roughly 610-donor mean in a later analysis. Most likely, a cluster of highly shared sequence variants arose as a sequencing artifact. With further analysis later on, most CMV-associated TCR beta chains appeared HLA-restricted.

This PCR relied on a set of 60 Vbeta primers and 13 Jbeta primers. Data came from immunoSEQ multiplex PCR; TCRdb stores just in-frame clones and leaves some out. The table shows 180,000 or so clones, with 82% occurring only once. The length of the CDR3 is 14 residues. CDR1 and CDR2 (germline): LGHNA, YSLEER. Between the trimmed V and J ends, which lost 2 bases and 1 base, there was a span of 8 bases. Sequencing was performed on PBMCs. The chain recombines TRBV4-3 with TRBJ1-1; no clear D gene. This clonotype originated in a man aged 40-49 years in good health and CMV-seronegative. Written as DNA, the CDR3 is TGCGCCAGCAGCCAAATGACGGGGAACACTGAAGCTTTCTTT. Amino acids: CASSQMTGNTEAFF.